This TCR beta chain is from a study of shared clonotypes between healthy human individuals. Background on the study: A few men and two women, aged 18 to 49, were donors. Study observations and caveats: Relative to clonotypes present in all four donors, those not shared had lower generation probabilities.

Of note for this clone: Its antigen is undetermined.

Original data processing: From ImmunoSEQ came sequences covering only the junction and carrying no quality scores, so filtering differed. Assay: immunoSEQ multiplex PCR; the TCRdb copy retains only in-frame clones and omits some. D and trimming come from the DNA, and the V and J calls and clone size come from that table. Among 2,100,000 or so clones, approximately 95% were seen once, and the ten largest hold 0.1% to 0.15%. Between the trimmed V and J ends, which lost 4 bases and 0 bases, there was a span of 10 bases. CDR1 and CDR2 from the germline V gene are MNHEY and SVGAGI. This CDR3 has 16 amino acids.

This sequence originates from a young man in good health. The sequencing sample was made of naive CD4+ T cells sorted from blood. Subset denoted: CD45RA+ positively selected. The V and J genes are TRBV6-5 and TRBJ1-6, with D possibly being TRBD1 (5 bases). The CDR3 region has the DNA TGTGCCAGCAGTTCTCAGGGAGGCTCCTATAATTCACCCCTCCACTTT. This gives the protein CASSSQGGSYNSPLHF.